These 3 T cell receptor beta chains share one sample of origin, sequenced in a study of post-analysis software for immune sequencing data. Prepared TCR beta cDNA libraries contained unique molecular identifiers. A single record per CDR3 protein comes from TCRdb applying MiXCR to the PCR reads. The sample lists about 620,000 distinct CDR3 sequences; about 44% were seen once. Their recognized antigens are unknown. Study results and caveats: There were about five TRBV segments more frequent in patients than controls, and TRBV5-6, TRBV5-1 and TRBV20-1 were among them.

The sample consisted of blood. The receptors originated from a girl between 5 and 17 years old with multiple sclerosis.

Comments on this clonotype: Its ends do not fully match the called genes, so a read error is possible. The V gene is TRBV7-9, the J gene TRBJ2-1; D ambiguous. In germline, CDR1 is SEHNR, CDR2 FQNEAQ (reference sequence). CDR3 length: 13 residues. CDR3 in amino acids: CASSPYPIDEQVF. DNA of the CDR3: TGTGCCAGCAGCCCATACCCCATAGATGAGCAGGTCTTC.

The gene calls are TRBV20-1 and TRBJ2-1, with 11 positions matching TRBD2. J was trimmed by 14 bases and V by 4 bases; bases with no gene match: 7. CDR1 DFQATT and CDR2 SNEGSKA come from the germline V gene (reference sequence). CDR3 length: 12 amino acids. The CDR3 spells CSAMTSGAIKFF. In DNA, the CDR3 is TGCAGTGCTATGACTAGCGGGGCTATTAAGTTCTTC.

This sequence joins TRBV6-4 and TRBJ2-1, with 7 bases fitting TRBD2. Germline V CDR1 and CDR2: MRHNA, SNTAGT. Unmatched junction bases numbered 11, after V lost 3 bases and J lost 9 bases. The length of the CDR3 is 15 residues. The CDR3 region has the DNA TGTGCCAGCAGTGAGCATGGCGGGGGAAGATTTGAGCAGTTCTTC. Amino acid sequence: CASSEHGGGRFEQFF.